Detailed here is one T cell receptor (beta chain). The antigen remains unidentified. This table comes from immunoSEQ multiplex PCR, and its TCRdb copy is limited to in-frame clones, with some not included. This table has some 310,000 clones, 70% to 80% appearing once. This specimen comes from a study of cytotoxic CD8 clonotypes in ibrutinib-treated CLL. Study in general: Enrolment comprised eleven to twelve relapsed/refractory and some 15 treatment-naive patients; about 18 were IGHV unmutated.

This CDR3 spans 15 amino acids. Germline trimming cut 6 bases from V and 1 base from J; bases unmatched to any gene: 5. Germline V gene lookup returns CDR1 MNHNS and CDR2 SASEGT. Study observations and caveats: Clonality correlated strongly with circulating CD8+ T cells and exceeded age-matched healthy donors at baseline. Clonality was elevated at ibrutinib response and had returned toward baseline at progression.

This clonotype originated in a human donor with chronic lymphocytic leukemia. The specimen was PBMCs, collected before ibrutinib treatment. This rearrangement joins TRBV6-1 to TRBJ2-2, with 7 bases identical to TRBD1. In DNA form, the CDR3 reads TGTGCCAGCAGCCGACAGGGTTGGAACACCGGGGAGCTGTTTTTT. Residues: CASSRQGWNTGELFF.